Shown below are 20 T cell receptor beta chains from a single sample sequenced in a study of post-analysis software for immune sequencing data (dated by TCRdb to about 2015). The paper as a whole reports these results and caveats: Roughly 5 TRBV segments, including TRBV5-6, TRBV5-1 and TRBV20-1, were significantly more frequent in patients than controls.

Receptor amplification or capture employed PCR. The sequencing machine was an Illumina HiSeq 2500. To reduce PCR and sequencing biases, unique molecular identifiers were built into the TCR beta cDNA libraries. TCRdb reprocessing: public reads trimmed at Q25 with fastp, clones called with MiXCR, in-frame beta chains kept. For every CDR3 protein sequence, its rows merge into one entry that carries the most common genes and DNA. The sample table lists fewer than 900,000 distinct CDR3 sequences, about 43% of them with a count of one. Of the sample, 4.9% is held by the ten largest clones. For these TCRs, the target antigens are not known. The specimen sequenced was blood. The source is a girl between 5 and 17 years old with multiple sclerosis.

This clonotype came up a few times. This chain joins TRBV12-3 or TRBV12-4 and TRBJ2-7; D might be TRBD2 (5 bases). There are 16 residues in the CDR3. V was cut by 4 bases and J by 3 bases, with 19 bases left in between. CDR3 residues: CASSSRHGPDFYEQYF. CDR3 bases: TGTGCCAGCAGTTCCCGACATGGACCGGACTTCTACGAGCAGTACTTC.

This CDR3 is CASGPGTGFLRNTEAFF. The CDR3, as DNA: TGCGCCAGCGGCCCCGGGACAGGGTTTCTCCGGAACACTGAAGCTTTCTTT. This sequence joins TRBV5-1 and TRBJ1-1; 9 bases match TRBD1. Germline V CDR1 and CDR2: SGHRS, YFSETQ. The junction had 14 bases not matched to a gene; V was cut back by 7 bases and J by 1 base. This CDR3 region has 17 residues. The full variable domain, rest sourced from reference TRBV5-1 and TRBJ1-1, is KAGVTQTPRYLIKTRGQQVTLSCSPISGHRSVSWYQQTPGQGLQFLFEYFSETQRNKGNFPGRFSGRQFSNSRSEMNVSTLELGDSALYLCASGPGTGFLRNTEAFFGQGTRLTVV.

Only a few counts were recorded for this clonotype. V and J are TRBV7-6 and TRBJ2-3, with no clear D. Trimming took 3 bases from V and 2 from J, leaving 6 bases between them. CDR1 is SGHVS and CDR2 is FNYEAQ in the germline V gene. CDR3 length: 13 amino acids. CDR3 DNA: TGTGCCAGCAGCTTCTATTACACAGATACGCAGTATTTT. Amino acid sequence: CASSFYYTDTQYF.

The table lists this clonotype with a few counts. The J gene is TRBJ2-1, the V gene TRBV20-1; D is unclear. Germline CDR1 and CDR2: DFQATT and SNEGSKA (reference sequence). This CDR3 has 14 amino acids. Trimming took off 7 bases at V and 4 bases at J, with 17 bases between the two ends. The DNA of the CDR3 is TGCAGTGTTATAGGACCGATTGGGTACAATGAGCAGTTCTTC. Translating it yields CSVIGPIGYNEQFF.

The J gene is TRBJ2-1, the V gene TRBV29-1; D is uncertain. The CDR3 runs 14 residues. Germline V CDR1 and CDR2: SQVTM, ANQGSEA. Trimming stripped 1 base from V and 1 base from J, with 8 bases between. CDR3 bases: TGCAGCGTTGAAGGTGGCGGTTCCTACAATGAGCAGTTCTTC. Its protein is CSVEGGGSYNEQFF.

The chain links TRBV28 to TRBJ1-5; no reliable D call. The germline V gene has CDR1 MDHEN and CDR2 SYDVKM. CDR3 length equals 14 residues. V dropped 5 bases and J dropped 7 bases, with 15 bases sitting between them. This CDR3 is CASSRPGDVQPQHF. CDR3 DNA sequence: TGTGCCAGCAGTCGACCGGGCGATGTCCAGCCCCAGCATTTT.

The CDR3 here is CASSPGTGQHF. The CDR3 nucleotides are TGTGCCAGCAGTCCCGGGACAGGGCAGCATTTT. V and J are TRBV12-3 or TRBV12-4 and TRBJ1-5, with 9 positions matching TRBD1. V dropped 5 bases and J dropped 13; count of bases not matched to a gene: 3. The CDR3 sequence is 11 residues long.

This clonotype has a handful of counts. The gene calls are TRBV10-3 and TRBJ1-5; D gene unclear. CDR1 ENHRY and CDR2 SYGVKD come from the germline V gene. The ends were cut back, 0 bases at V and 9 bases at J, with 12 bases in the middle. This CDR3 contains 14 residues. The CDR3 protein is CAISESGSTGPQHF. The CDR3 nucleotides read TGTGCCATCAGTGAGTCAGGGTCCACTGGGCCCCAGCATTTT.

CDR3 in DNA: TGTGCCAGCAGCCTTGGACCGCCCTCCTACAATGAGCAGTTCTTC. This codes for CASSLGPPSYNEQFF. The chain carries TRBV12-3 or TRBV12-4 and TRBJ2-1; D uncertain. The CDR3 totals 15 residues. The ends were cut back, 6 bases at V and 0 bases at J, with 12 bases in the middle.

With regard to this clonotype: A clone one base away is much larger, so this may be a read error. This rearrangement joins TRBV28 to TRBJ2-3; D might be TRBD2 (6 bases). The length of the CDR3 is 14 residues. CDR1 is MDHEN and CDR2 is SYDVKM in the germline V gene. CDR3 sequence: CASSLAGTTDAQYF. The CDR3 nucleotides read TGTGCCAGCAGTTTAGCGGGAACGACAGATGCGCAGTATTTT.

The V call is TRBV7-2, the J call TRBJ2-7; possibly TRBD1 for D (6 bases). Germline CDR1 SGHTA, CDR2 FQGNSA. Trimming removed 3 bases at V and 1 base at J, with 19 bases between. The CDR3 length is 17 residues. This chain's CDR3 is CASSLLYSGQISYEQYF. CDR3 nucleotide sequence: TGTGCCAGCAGCTTGCTCTACTCGGGACAAATATCCTACGAGCAGTACTTC.

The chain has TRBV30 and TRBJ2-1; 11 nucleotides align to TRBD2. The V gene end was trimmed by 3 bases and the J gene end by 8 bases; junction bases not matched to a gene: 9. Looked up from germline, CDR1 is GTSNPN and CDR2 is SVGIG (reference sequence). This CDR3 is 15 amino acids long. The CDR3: CAWRLTSGNSHEQFF. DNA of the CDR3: TGTGCCTGGAGACTGACTAGCGGGAACTCCCATGAGCAGTTCTTC.

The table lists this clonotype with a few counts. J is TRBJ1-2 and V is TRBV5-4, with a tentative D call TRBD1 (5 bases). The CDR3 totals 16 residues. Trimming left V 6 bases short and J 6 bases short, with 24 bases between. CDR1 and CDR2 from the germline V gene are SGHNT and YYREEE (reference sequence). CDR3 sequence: CASNNARDLNGNGYTF. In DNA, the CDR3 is TGTGCCAGCAACAACGCCCGGGACCTCAATGGGAATGGCTACACCTTC.

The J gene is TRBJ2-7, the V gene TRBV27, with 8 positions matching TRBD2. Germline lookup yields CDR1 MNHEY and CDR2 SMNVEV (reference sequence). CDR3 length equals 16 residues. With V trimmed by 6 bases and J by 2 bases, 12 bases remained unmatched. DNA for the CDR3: TGTGCCAGCAGAGAAACTAGCGGCTTGAACCCCTACGAGCAGTACTTC. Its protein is CASRETSGLNPYEQYF.

As DNA, the CDR3 is TGTGCCAGCAGCCCCGGGGGGGCGGGGACCTCCTACAATGAGCAGTTCTTC. Protein sequence: CASSPGGAGTSYNEQFF. The gene calls are TRBV7-2 and TRBJ2-1; 8 positions agree with TRBD2. Trimming at V came to 5 bases and at J to 0 bases, leaving 9 bases not matched to a gene. Germline-derived CDR1 and CDR2 are SGHTA and FQGNSA. The CDR3 sequence is 17 residues long.

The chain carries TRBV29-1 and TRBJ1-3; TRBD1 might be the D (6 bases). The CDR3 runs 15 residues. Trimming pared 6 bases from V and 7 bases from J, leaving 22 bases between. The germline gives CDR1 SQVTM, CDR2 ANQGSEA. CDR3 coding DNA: TGCAGCGTGAAGGGGGTTCTGTTGGGTGGGAACACCATATATTTT. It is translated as CSVKGVLLGGNTIYF.

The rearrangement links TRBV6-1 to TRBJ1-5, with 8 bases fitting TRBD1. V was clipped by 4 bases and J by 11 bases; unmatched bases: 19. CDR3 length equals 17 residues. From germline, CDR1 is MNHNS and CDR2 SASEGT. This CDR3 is CASSGQVTGAYLRTQHF. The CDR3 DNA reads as TGTGCCAGCAGTGGCCAGGTGACAGGGGCCTATTTGAGGACCCAGCATTTT.

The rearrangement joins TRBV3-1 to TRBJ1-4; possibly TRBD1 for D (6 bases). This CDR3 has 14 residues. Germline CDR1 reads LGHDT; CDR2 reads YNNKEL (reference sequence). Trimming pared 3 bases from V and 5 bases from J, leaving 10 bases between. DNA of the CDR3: TGTGCCAGCAGCCAGTGGCAGGGGAATGAAAAACTGTTTTTT. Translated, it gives CASSQWQGNEKLFF.

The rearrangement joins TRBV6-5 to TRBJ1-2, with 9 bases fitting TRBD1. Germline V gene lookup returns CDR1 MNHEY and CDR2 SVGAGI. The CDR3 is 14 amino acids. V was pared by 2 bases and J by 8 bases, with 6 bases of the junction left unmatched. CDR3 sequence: CASSYLGQGQGYTF. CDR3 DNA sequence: TGTGCCAGCAGTTACCTGGGACAGGGACAGGGCTACACCTTC.

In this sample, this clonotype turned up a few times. CDR3 region: CSVVGGGQLLRYEGTF. The CDR3 DNA follows: TGCAGCGTCGTAGGTGGGGGACAGCTTCTCCGCTATGAGGGCACCTTC. The J gene is TRBJ1-2, the V gene TRBV29-1; the match to TRBD1 covers 7 bases. This CDR3 has 16 residues. V shed 6 bases and J 13 bases; nucleotides not matched to a gene: 26. Germline V gives CDR1 SQVTM, CDR2 ANQGSEA.